Below, 6 T cell receptor beta chains from the same sample are listed, as sequenced in a study of Ad26.COV2.S vaccination and SARS-CoV-2 variants. The data were produced by immunoSEQ multiplex PCR, yet TCRdb's version contains in-frame clones alone and is incomplete. The table has 290,000 or so clones, 80% to 90% seen once. Noted treatment: some 20 received Ad26.COV2.S at low or high dose, single or two shots; 5 received placebo; per-sample allocation not given. At day 63 after the first vaccine or placebo injection, samples were drawn. The source material was peripheral blood, sampled in a trial of Ad26.COV2.S vaccine versus placebo. These receptors came from a person between 18 and 60 years old who received the Ad26.COV2.S COVID-19 vaccine or a placebo.

The J gene is TRBJ1-1, the V gene TRBV24-1; a weak D match, TRBD1 (6 bases). This CDR3 is built from 18 residues. CDR1 and CDR2 from the germline V gene are KGHDR and SFDVKD. V dropped 1 base and J dropped 5 bases, with 22 bases sitting between them. The CDR3: CATSDFPDGQRRRTEAFF. CDR3 coding DNA: TGTGCCACCAGTGATTTCCCCGATGGACAGAGACGCCGTACTGAAGCTTTCTTT.

The rearrangement joins TRBV18 to TRBJ2-2; no clear D gene. This CDR3 has 16 residues. V was pared by 2 bases and J by 1 base, with 11 bases between. Germline V gene lookup returns CDR1 KGHSH and CDR2 LQKENI. CDR3 in amino acids: CASSPTARVNTGELFF. The CDR3 region has the DNA TGTGCCAGCTCACCAACGGCTAGAGTGAACACCGGGGAGCTGTTTTTT.

This sequence joins TRBV7-2 and TRBJ2-2; D gene uncertain. V was clipped by 2 bases and J by 8 bases, with 6 bases between them. The CDR3 spans 12 residues. Per germline, CDR1 SGHTA and CDR2 FQGNSA. This CDR3 is CASSLSFGELFF. CDR3 coding DNA: TGTGCCAGCAGCTTAAGTTTTGGGGAGCTGTTTTTT.

This chain connects TRBV3-1 (or the pseudogene TRBV3-2) to TRBJ1-2; TRBD1 matches at 7 bases. This CDR3 is built from 14 residues. The germline V gene encodes CDR1 LGHDT and CDR2 YNNKEL (reference sequence). V trimming: 0 bases; J trimming: 8 bases; junction bases outside the gene matches: 6. The CDR3: CASSQEVRGQGYTF. CDR3 nucleotide sequence: TGTGCCAGCAGCCAAGAGGTGAGGGGGCAAGGCTACACCTTC.

The genes are TRBV5-8 and TRBJ1-5, with D perhaps TRBD1 (5 bases). The CDR3 sequence is 13 residues long. Germline-derived CDR1 and CDR2 are SGHTS and YDEGEE. Trimming took off 2 bases at V and 4 bases at J, with 7 bases between the two ends. The CDR3 region is CASSFEGNQPQHF. Here the CDR3 DNA reads TGTGCCAGCAGCTTCGAGGGGAATCAGCCCCAGCATTTT.

The chain joins TRBV12-5 to TRBJ2-3, with D possibly TRBD2 on 6 matching bases. This CDR3 has 13 amino acids. Trimming took off 1 base at V and 4 bases at J, with 6 bases between the two ends. The V gene's germline CDR1 is LGHNT and CDR2 FRNRAP. The CDR3 is CASGLGGADTQYF. The CDR3 region has the DNA TGTGCTAGTGGTTTGGGGGGGGCAGATACGCAGTATTTT.